The sequence of this T cell receptor (beta chain) was determined in a study of T-cell memory formation after mild COVID-19. TCRdb re-derived calls from the 5' RACE reads in MiXCR, one entry per CDR3 protein. In the table there are tens of thousands of distinct CDR3 sequences, approximately 9% of which are singletons. V dropped 3 bases and J dropped 5 bases, with 13 bases sitting between them. Per the germline V gene, CDR1 is LNHDA and CDR2 is SQIVND (reference sequence). The CDR3 is made up of 15 amino acids. The sample taken for sequencing was PBMCs or a T cell subset sorted from them (not recorded which). J is TRBJ1-4 and V is TRBV19; D might be TRBD1 (6 bases). The receptor comes from an adult woman who had mild COVID-19 (a few samples of this study predate the infection). Cell type and time point are not known. CDR3 loop: CASSMMDSRNEKLFF. Written as DNA, the CDR3 is TGTGCCAGTAGTATGATGGACAGCCGCAATGAAAAACTGTTTTTT.